This T cell receptor beta chain was observed in a study of PD-1 blockade in mismatch repair-deficient tumors. Only in-frame clones appear in the TCRdb table, and some are missing; sequencing was by immunoSEQ multiplex PCR. Of roughly 50,000 clones in the sample, around 82% were seen once. CDR3 length equals 18 residues. Looked up from germline, CDR1 is MNHEY and CDR2 is SMNVEV (reference sequence). V dropped 3 bases and J dropped 1; count of bases not matched to a gene: 9. This clone came up a few times. J is TRBJ2-2 and V is TRBV27; 9 nucleotides match TRBD2. Material: peripheral blood, obtained 4 weeks after starting pembrolizumab. The TCR comes from an adult with mismatch repair-deficient cancer. In nucleotides, the CDR3 is TGTGCCAGCAGTTTCCGATACTCACTAGCGGGGAACACCGGGGAGCTGTTTTTT. Translated: CASSFRYSLAGNTGELFF.